This T cell receptor (beta chain) was identified during a study of T-cell reconstitution after alpha-beta-depleted transplantation in children. General study findings and limits: T-cell counts and diversity at one year following transplant were attributed mainly to newly produced T cells. Where some patients showed high TCRbeta diversity at day 60, it came from recipient T cells and thymic progenitors that had survived. Several hundred graft clones that had expanded were reportedly the source of alpha-beta T cells about two months after transplant.

Germline V gene lookup returns CDR1 SQVTM and CDR2 ANQGSEA. V lost 8 bases to trimming and J lost 1 base, with 14 bases between them. CDR3 length equals 13 residues. With regard to this clonotype: As yet, its antigen is unknown.

Unique molecular identifiers featured in how the TCRbeta library was prepared. A single record per CDR3 protein comes from TCRdb applying MiXCR to the PCR reads. The sample lists 440,000 or so distinct CDR3 sequences, roughly two fifths seen once, with 27% in the top ten. The origin of this receptor is a girl aged 2-10 years with aplastic anemia, due to receive a stem cell transplant. Specimen: PBMCs, collected before TCRalphabeta/CD19-depleted stem cell transplant. The chain carries TRBV29-1 and TRBJ1-1; D gene ambiguous. In nucleotides, the CDR3 is TGCAGCCTTCTCCTGGCAGGGAACACTGAAGCTTTCTTT. Translation: CSLLLAGNTEAFF. Full variable domain (remainder filled in from reference TRBV29-1 and TRBJ1-1): SAVISQKPSRDICQRGTSLTIQCQVDSQVTMMFWYRQQPGQSLTLIATANQGSEATYESGFVIDKFPISRPNLTFSTLTVSNMSPEDSSIYLCSLLLAGNTEAFFGQGTRLTVV.